This T cell receptor (beta chain) was captured by sequencing in a study of blood T cell repertoires in COVID-19. The overall study: Material from acute and convalescent COVID-19 was sourced from the United States, Italy and Spain.

The germline V gene has CDR1 MDHEN and CDR2 SYDVKM. This CDR3 has 14 residues. The V end lost 7 bases, the J end lost 0 bases, and 13 bases lay between the germline ends. Per the authors' pipeline: Amplification of reference gene primers provided the estimated nucleated cell counts. The assay was immunoSEQ multiplex PCR, and TCRdb's table has in-frame clones only and misses some. That table supplies the V and J calls and clone size; D and trimming were determined from the DNA. The sample has some 210,000 clones, more than 70% seen once. The sequence was collected from a woman aged 40 to 50 who had recovered from COVID-19. Sequencing was done on a sample of peripheral blood. This chain uses TRBV28 with TRBJ2-7, with TRBD1 as a possible D gene (6 bases). CDR3 region: CASIRQASSYEQYF. The CDR3 nucleotides read TGTGCCAGCATCAGACAGGCGAGCTCCTACGAGCAGTACTTC.